This TCR beta chain stems from a study of vaccination and CD4 T cells after COVID-19. In the case of this clonotype: What it binds is not known.

Treatment here: roughly 10-day PBMC culture with coronavirus spike peptide pools or control peptides (ViraFEST assay). Sequencing of cultured CD4+ T cell DNA used the Oncomine TCR Beta short-read assay. The genomic DNA was obtained from cultured CD4+ T cells by extraction with the QIAamp micro DNA kit. From the PCR reads, TCRdb called clonotypes with MiXCR, one entry per CDR3 protein. Among around 5,000 distinct CDR3 sequences listed, about 40% were seen once. Germline V gene data show CDR1 as SGHTA and CDR2 as FQGNSA. V lost 5 bases to trimming and J lost 7 bases, with 22 bases between them. The CDR3 covers 16 residues.

Here the sequenced sample was CD4+ T cells from blood, cultured in vitro, taken after SARS-CoV-2 vaccination. The sequence was collected from a human donor who had recovered from COVID-19. V usage is TRBV7-2 and J usage is TRBJ2-3; D perhaps matches TRBD2 (7 bases). CDR3 amino acids: CASSLYRGDTGNTQYF. The CDR3 DNA is TGTGCCAGCAGCCTCTACCGGGGGGACACCGGGAATACGCAGTATTTT.